The present T cell receptor (beta chain) was sequenced within a study of T-cell reconstitution after alpha-beta-depleted transplantation in children. This clonotype has at least ten counts. What it recognizes is unknown. Unique molecular identifiers were used in preparing the TCRbeta library. Using its own MiXCR run on the PCR reads, TCRdb lists one record per CDR3 protein. The profile covers some 200,000 distinct CDR3 sequences, with approximately 8.4% appearing a single time and about a third taken by the ten largest. Study findings and constraints: In patients about two months after transplant, alpha-beta T cells reportedly arose from several hundred expanded graft clones. T-cell counts and diversity at one year post-transplant came mainly from newly produced T cells.

V shed 0 bases and J 2 bases; nucleotides not matched to a gene: 3. The germline CDR1 and CDR2 sequences are SGHAT and FQNNGV. CDR3 length: 15 amino acids. The gene calls are TRBV11-2 and TRBJ1-1; 7 nucleotides match TRBD1. Here the sequenced sample was PBMCs, mostly from graft donor cells, taken 360 days after TCRalphabeta/CD19-depleted stem cell transplant. The receptor's source is a male patient aged 2 to 10 who had a stem cell transplant for acute myeloid leukemia, so the T cells may come from the graft donor. Written as DNA, the CDR3 is TGTGCCAGCAGCTTAGAGGGACAGAGAAACACTGAAGCTTTCTTT. It is translated as CASSLEGQRNTEAFF.